Listed here are 7 T cell receptor beta chains from one sample, sequenced in a study of early T cells in non-severe SARS-CoV-2 infection. From the 5' RACE reads, TCRdb called clonotypes with MiXCR, one entry per CDR3 protein. The sample carries about 44,000 distinct CDR3 sequences, 5.5% to 7.5% recorded once. The sample here was whole blood, taken at baseline. These receptor sequences come from an adult who was a healthcare worker with PCR-confirmed SARS-CoV-2 infection or an uninfected control (not recorded which).

The V and J genes are TRBV20-1 and TRBJ2-1, with 11 positions matching TRBD2. Germline-derived CDR1 and CDR2 are DFQATT and SNEGSKA (reference sequence). The CDR3 totals 16 residues. V was clipped by 3 bases and J by 0 bases; unmatched bases: 4. The CDR3 nucleotides are TGCAGTGCTAGTTACCTAGCGGGGGGCTCCTACAATGAGCAGTTCTTC. It codes for CSASYLAGGSYNEQFF.

This clonotype was recorded a few times. CDR3 sequence reads: CASSLQGFSIKLDGYTF. CDR3 DNA sequence: TGTGCCAGCAGCCTACAGGGCTTTTCTATCAAATTGGATGGCTACACCTTC. The V and J genes are TRBV7-9 and TRBJ1-2; D possibly corresponds to TRBD1 (6 bases). Germline values: CDR1 SEHNR, CDR2 FQNEAQ (reference sequence). CDR3 size: 17 residues. Trimming stripped 5 bases from V and 6 bases from J, with 25 bases between.

The chain carries TRBV11-2 and TRBJ2-7; 10 bases match TRBD2. With V trimmed by 5 bases and J by 1 base, 8 bases remained unmatched. Per the germline V gene, CDR1 is SGHAT and CDR2 is FQNNGV. The CDR3 extends over 16 amino acids. This CDR3 reads CASSLGVAGGSYEQYF. The CDR3 region has the DNA TGTGCCAGCAGCCTAGGAGTAGCGGGAGGTTCCTACGAGCAGTACTTC.

This clonotype has more than one count but fewer than ten. The J gene is TRBJ2-7, the V gene TRBV6-4; perhaps TRBD1 as D (6 bases). The CDR3 is 15 residues long. Germline V gene sequence: CDR1 MRHNA, CDR2 SNTAGT. V dropped 8 bases and J dropped 2 bases, with 19 bases sitting between them. In DNA, the CDR3 is TGTGCCAGCCGCCACGACGCTACAGGGCCCTACGAGCAGTACTTC. Translation: CASRHDATGPYEQYF.

This clonotype was recorded at least ten times. The rearrangement uses TRBV4-1 and TRBJ2-5; the D gene could be TRBD1 or TRBD2 (5 bases each). Germline loops: CDR1 MGHRA, CDR2 YSYEKL. V gave up 4 bases and J gave up 9 bases, with 21 bases separating them. This CDR3 is 15 amino acids long. CDR3 sequence (DNA): TGCGCCAGCAGCCGAGACGGCGGACTTTGGGACCCCCAGTACTTC. The encoded protein is CASSRDGGLWDPQYF.

The rearrangement joins TRBV15 to TRBJ1-1, with 11 bases aligning to TRBD1. V lost 5 bases, J lost 5 bases, and 19 bases stayed unmatched. The CDR3 has 19 residues. Per germline, CDR1 LNHNV and CDR2 YYDKDF (reference sequence). CDR3 residues: CATSPLPIVSDRGQTEAFF. For the CDR3, the DNA is TGTGCCACCAGCCCATTACCCATTGTCTCGGACAGGGGGCAAACTGAAGCTTTCTTT.

This chain joins TRBV7-2 and TRBJ2-7, with D perhaps TRBD1 (6 bases). The germline V gene has CDR1 SGHTA and CDR2 FQGNSA. V lost 0 bases to trimming and J lost 5 bases, with 14 bases between them. The CDR3 has 15 residues. CDR3 sequence reads: CASSLAFQGNDEQYF. The DNA of the CDR3 is TGTGCCAGCAGCTTAGCGTTCCAGGGGAACGACGAGCAGTACTTC.